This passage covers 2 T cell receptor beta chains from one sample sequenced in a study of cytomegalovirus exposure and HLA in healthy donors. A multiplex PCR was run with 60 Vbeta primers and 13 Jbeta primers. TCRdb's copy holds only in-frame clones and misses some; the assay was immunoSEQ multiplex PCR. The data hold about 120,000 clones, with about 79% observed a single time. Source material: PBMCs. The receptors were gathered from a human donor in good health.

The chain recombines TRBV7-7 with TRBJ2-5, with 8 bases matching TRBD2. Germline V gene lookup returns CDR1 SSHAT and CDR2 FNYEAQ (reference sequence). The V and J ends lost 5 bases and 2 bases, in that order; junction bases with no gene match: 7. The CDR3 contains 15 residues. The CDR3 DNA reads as TGTGCCAGCAGCCCCCGTTCGGGGGGGCAAGAGACCCAGTACTTC. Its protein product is CASSPRSGGQETQYF.

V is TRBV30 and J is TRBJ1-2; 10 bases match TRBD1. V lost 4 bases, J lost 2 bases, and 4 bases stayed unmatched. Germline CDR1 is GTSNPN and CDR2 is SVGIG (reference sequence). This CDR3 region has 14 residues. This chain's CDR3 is CAWKGQGRNYGYTF. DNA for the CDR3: TGTGCCTGGAAGGGACAGGGGAGGAACTATGGCTACACCTTC. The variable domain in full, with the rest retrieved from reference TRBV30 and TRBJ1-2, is SQTIHQWPATLVQPVGSPLSLECTVEGTSNPNLYWYRQAAGRGLQLLFYSVGIGQISSEVPQNLSASRPQDRQFILSSKKLLLSDSGFYLCAWKGQGRNYGYTFGSGTRLTVV.